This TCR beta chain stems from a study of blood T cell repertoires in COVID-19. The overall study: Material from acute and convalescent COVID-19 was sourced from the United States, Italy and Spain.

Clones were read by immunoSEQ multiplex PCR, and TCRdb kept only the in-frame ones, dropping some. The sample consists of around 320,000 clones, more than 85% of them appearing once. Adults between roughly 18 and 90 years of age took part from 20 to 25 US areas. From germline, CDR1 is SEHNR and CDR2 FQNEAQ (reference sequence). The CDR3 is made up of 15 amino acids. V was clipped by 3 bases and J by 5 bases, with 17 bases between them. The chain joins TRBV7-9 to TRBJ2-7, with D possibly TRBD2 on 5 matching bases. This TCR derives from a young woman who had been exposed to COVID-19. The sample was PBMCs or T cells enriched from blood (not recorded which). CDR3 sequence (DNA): TGTGCCAGCAGCTTCCTCCGGGGATACCTGAACGAGCAGTACTTC. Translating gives CASSFLRGYLNEQYF.